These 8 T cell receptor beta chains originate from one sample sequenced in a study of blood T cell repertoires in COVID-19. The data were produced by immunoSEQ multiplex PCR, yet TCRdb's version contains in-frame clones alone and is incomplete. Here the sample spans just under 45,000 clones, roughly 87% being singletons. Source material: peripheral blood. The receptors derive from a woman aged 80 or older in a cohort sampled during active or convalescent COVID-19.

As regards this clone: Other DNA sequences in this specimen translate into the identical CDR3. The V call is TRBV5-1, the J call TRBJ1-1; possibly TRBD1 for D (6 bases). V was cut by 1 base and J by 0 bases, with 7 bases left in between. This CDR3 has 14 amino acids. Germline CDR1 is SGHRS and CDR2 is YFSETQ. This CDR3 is CASSLTGLNTEAFF. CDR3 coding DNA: TGCGCCAGCAGCTTGACAGGGTTGAACACTGAAGCTTTCTTT.

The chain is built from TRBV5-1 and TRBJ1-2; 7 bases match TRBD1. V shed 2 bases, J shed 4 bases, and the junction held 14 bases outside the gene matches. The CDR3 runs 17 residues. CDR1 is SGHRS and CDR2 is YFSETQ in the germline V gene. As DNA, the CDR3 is TGCGCCAGCAGCTTCGGGACAGCGCTTCCCGGACTCTATGGCTACACCTTC. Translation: CASSFGTALPGLYGYTF.

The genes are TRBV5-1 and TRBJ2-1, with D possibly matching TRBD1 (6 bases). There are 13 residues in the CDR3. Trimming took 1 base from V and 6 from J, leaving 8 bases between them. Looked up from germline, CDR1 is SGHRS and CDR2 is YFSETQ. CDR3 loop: CASSLLGGNEQFF. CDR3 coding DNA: TGCGCCAGCAGCTTGCTAGGGGGCAATGAGCAGTTCTTC. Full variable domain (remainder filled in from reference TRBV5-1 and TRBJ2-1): KAGVTQTPRYLIKTRGQQVTLSCSPISGHRSVSWYQQTPGQGLQFLFEYFSETQRNKGNFPGRFSGRQFSNSRSEMNVSTLELGDSALYLCASSLLGGNEQFFGPGTRLTVL.

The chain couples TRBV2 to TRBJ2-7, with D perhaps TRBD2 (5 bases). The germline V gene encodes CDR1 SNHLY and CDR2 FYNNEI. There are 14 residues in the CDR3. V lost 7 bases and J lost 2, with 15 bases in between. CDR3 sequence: CASTGGGKTYEQYF. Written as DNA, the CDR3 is TGTGCCAGCACTGGAGGAGGTAAAACCTACGAGCAGTACTTC.

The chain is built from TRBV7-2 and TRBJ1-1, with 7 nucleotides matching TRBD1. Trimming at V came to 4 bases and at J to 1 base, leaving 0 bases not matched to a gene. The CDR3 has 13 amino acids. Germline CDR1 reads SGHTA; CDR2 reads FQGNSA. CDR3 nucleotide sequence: TGTGCCAGCAGCTGGACAGGGAACACTGAAGCTTTCTTT. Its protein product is CASSWTGNTEAFF.

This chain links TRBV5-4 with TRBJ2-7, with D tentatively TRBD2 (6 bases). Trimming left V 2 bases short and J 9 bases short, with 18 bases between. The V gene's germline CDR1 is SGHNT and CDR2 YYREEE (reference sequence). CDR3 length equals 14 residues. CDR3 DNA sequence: TGTGCCAGCAGCTTTCCGGGACTGCCACTGGGGCAGTACTTC. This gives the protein CASSFPGLPLGQYF.

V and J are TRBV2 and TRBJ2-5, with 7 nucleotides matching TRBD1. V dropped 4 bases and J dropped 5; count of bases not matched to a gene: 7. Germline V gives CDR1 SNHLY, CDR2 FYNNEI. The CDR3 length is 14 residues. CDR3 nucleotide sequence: TGTGCCAGCAGTGTACCCAGGGGGTGGGAGACCCAGTACTTC. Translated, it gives CASSVPRGWETQYF.

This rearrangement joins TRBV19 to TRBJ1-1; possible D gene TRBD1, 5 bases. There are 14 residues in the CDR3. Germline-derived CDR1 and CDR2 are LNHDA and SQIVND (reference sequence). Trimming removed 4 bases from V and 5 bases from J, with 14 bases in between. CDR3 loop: CASSTGGTGTEAFF. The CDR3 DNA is TGTGCCAGTAGTACTGGGGGGACGGGGACTGAAGCTTTCTTT.